Each of the 12 T cell receptor beta chains below was sequenced from the same sample in a study of blood T cell repertoires in COVID-19. Profiling relied on immunoSEQ multiplex PCR, and the TCRdb table lists in-frame clones only, not all of them. This sample carries 68,000 or so clones, 90% of them seen once, and the ten largest clones take approximately 0.56%. The sample taken for sequencing was peripheral blood. The receptors were gathered from a man in his forties or fifties with COVID-19, enrolled during active disease.

The chain combines TRBV7-9 with TRBJ2-3; TRBD2 aligns across 7 bases. Germline V gene data show CDR1 as SEHNR and CDR2 as FQNEAQ (reference sequence). The V gene end was trimmed by 4 bases and the J gene end by 5 bases; junction bases not matched to a gene: 9. The CDR3 is 15 amino acids. The CDR3 DNA follows: TGTGCCAGCAGCTCTTTGCGGGAGAGTCTAGATACGCAGTATTTT. It encodes CASSSLRESLDTQYF.

The chain carries TRBV10-1 and TRBJ1-5; D is ambiguous. Trimming pared 11 bases from V and 1 base from J, leaving 6 bases between. Germline CDR1 is WNHNN and CDR2 is SYGVQD (reference sequence). The CDR3 spans 11 residues. CDR3 region: CAVRSNQPQHF. CDR3 bases: TGCGCCGTCAGGAGCAATCAGCCCCAGCATTTT.

This clone was observed once. This chain connects TRBV7-9 to TRBJ2-1; the match to TRBD1 covers 9 bases. V lost 6 bases and J lost 2; bases outside the gene matches: 8. Germline CDR1 is SEHNR and CDR2 is FQNEAQ (reference sequence). CDR3 size: 16 residues. This CDR3 reads CASRGPGQGTYNEQFF. The CDR3 coding sequence is TGTGCCAGCAGGGGGCCGGGACAGGGCACCTACAATGAGCAGTTCTTC.

The chain employs TRBV7-6 and TRBJ2-7; TRBD1 matches 9 bases. V was clipped by 3 bases and J by 6 bases; unmatched bases: 3. The CDR3 covers 13 residues. Germline loops: CDR1 SGHVS, CDR2 FNYEAQ. The CDR3 sequence is CASSLGTGREQYF. The DNA for the CDR3 is TGTGCCAGCAGCTTGGGGACAGGGCGCGAGCAGTACTTC. Drawing the rest from reference TRBV7-6 and TRBJ2-7, the complete variable domain is GAGVSQSPRYKVTKRGQDVALRCDPISGHVSLYWYRQALGQGPEFLTYFNYEAQQDKSGLPNDRFSAERPEGSISTLTIQRTEQRDSAMYRCASSLGTGREQYFGPGTRLTVT.

This clone is a singleton in its sample. The chain combines TRBV4-2 with TRBJ2-1, with a tentative D call TRBD1 (6 bases). The CDR3 spans 16 residues. V was cut by 1 base and J by 3 bases, with 13 bases left in between. Germline V lookup: CDR1 LGHNA, CDR2 YNFKEQ. CDR3 DNA: TGTGCCAGCAGCCAAGGCATCCGGACAGACTACAATGAGCAGTTCTTC. Encoded protein: CASSQGIRTDYNEQFF.

This clone showed up just once. V and J are TRBV7-8 and TRBJ1-6; 8 bases line up with TRBD1. J lost 8 bases, V lost 5 bases, and 11 bases had no gene match. Germline CDR1 and CDR2: SGHVS and FQNEAQ. This CDR3 is 16 amino acids long. The CDR3 DNA reads TGTGCCAGCAGCCCTACAGGGGGTTCCACCTATTCACCCCTCCACTTT. This sequence encodes CASSPTGGSTYSPLHF.

This chain joins TRBV11-2 and TRBJ2-5; D call uncertain. Trimming took off 5 bases at V and 0 bases at J, with 13 bases between the two ends. The CDR3 loop spans 15 amino acids. Germline loops: CDR1 SGHAT, CDR2 FQNNGV. The CDR3, as DNA: TGTGCCAGCAGCGGTCGAGGCGAGAACCAAGAGACCCAGTACTTC. Residues: CASSGRGENQETQYF.

This clone has a single count. The rearrangement uses TRBV7-2 and TRBJ2-2; 10 bases line up with TRBD1. J gave up 4 bases and V 5 bases, and 7 bases lay outside the gene matches. CDR1 SGHTA and CDR2 FQGNSA come from the germline V gene. The CDR3 has 16 residues. CDR3 region: CASSPRQGARTGELFF. The CDR3 bases are TGTGCCAGCAGCCCAAGACAGGGGGCGCGCACCGGGGAGCTGTTTTTT.

The genes are TRBV11-2 and TRBJ1-1; 7 bases agree with TRBD1. The CDR3 is 14 amino acids. CDR1 SGHAT and CDR2 FQNNGV come from the germline V gene. V lost 5 bases, J lost 5 bases, and 8 bases stayed unmatched. The CDR3 sequence is CASSEGGKRTEAFF. The CDR3 nucleotides read TGTGCCAGCAGCGAAGGGGGCAAGCGAACTGAAGCTTTCTTT.

The rearrangement uses TRBV2 and TRBJ1-1, with 7 positions matching TRBD1. V shed 5 bases, J shed 0 bases, and the junction held 3 bases outside the gene matches. The germline V gene has CDR1 SNHLY and CDR2 FYNNEI. The CDR3 sequence is 14 residues long. The CDR3 DNA is TGTGCCAGCAGTCTGGACAGGATGAACACTGAAGCTTTCTTT. Translating it yields CASSLDRMNTEAFF.

The rearrangement joins TRBV19 to TRBJ2-5; D may be TRBD1 (6 bases). This CDR3 is 13 amino acids long. The ends were cut back, 3 bases at V and 3 bases at J, with 8 bases in the middle. The germline gives CDR1 LNHDA, CDR2 SQIVND (reference sequence). The CDR3 nucleotides read TGTGCCAGTAGTATTTACAGGGAAGAGACCCAGTACTTC. Translating it yields CASSIYREETQYF.

J is TRBJ2-1 and V is TRBV19, with 9 bases matching TRBD2. Germline CDR1 is LNHDA and CDR2 is SQIVND (reference sequence). The CDR3 runs 15 residues. V lost 5 bases, J lost 0 bases, and 2 bases stayed unmatched. In DNA form, the CDR3 reads TGTGCCAGTAGTCGGACTAGCGACTCCTACAATGAGCAGTTCTTC. The encoded protein is CASSRTSDSYNEQFF.